This TCR beta chain was profiled in a study of cytomegalovirus exposure and HLA in healthy donors. In the PCR, 60 Vbeta and 13 Jbeta primers were used. Only in-frame clones appear in the TCRdb table, and some are missing; sequencing was by immunoSEQ multiplex PCR. This sample yields roughly 200,000 clones, of which 70% to 80% are seen a single time; around 2.2% belongs to the top ten. This clonotype was sampled from a woman aged 25-40 years in good health and CMV-seropositive. What was sequenced was PBMCs.

CDR3 DNA sequence: TGTGCCAGTAGTGCGGAGGGTAGGCCTCAAGAGACCCAGTACTTC. This gives the protein CASSAEGRPQETQYF. This chain connects TRBV19 to TRBJ2-5, with D tentatively TRBD2 (6 bases). Germline CDR1 LNHDA, CDR2 SQIVND (reference sequence). The CDR3 consists of 15 residues. Trimming pared 5 bases from V and 2 bases from J, leaving 15 bases between.